This TCR beta chain emerged from a study of cytomegalovirus exposure and HLA in healthy donors. This clone has more than one count but fewer than ten. This CDR3 has 14 amino acids. Germline CDR1 and CDR2: LGHNT and FRNRAP. V gave up 2 bases and J gave up 7 bases, with 14 bases separating them. In the PCR, 60 Vbeta and 13 Jbeta primers were used. Method: immunoSEQ multiplex PCR; TCRdb's copy keeps in-frame clones and lacks some. The sample yields around 120,000 clones, 75% to 85% seen once. The sample comprised PBMCs. This chain links TRBV12-5 with TRBJ1-2, with a weak D call TRBD1 (5 bases). The sequence derives from a man aged 45-60 years in good health and CMV-seronegative. CDR3 coding DNA: TGTGCTAGTGGTTTGCATTATGTGGGGGGTGGCTACACCTTC. This sequence encodes CASGLHYVGGGYTF.